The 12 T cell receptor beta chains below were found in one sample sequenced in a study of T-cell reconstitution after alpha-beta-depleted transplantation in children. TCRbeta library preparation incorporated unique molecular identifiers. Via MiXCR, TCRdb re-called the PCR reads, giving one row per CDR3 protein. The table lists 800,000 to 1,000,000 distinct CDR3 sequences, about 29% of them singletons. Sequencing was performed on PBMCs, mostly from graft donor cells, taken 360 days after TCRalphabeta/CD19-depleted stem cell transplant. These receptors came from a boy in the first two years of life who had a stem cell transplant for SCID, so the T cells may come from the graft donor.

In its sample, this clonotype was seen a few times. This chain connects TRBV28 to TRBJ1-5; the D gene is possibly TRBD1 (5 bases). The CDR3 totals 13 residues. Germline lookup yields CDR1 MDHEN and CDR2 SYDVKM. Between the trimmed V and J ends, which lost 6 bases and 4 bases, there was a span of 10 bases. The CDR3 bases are TGTGCCAGCAGGTCCAACAGGAATCAGCCCCAGCATTTT. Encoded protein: CASRSNRNQPQHF.

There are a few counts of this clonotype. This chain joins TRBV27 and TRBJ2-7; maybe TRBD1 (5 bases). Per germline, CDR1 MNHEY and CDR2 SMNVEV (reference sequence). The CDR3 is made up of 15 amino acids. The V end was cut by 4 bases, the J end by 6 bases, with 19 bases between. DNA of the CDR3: TGTGCCAGCAGTTCTTTAGGGGCAGGGAACTCCGAGCAGTACTTC. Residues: CASSSLGAGNSEQYF.

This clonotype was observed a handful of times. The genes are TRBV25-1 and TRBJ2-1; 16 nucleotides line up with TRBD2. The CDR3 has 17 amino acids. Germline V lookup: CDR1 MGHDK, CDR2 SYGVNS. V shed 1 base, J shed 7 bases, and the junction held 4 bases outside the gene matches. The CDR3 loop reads CASSEWGTSGGENEQFF. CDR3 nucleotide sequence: TGTGCCAGCAGTGAATGGGGGACTAGCGGGGGGGAGAATGAGCAGTTCTTC.

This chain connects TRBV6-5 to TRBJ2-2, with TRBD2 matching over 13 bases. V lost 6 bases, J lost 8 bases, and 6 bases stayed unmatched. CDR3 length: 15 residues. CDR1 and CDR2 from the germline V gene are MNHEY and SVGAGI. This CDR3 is CASSYGTSGEGELFF. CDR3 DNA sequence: TGTGCCAGCAGCTACGGGACTAGCGGGGAAGGGGAGCTGTTTTTT.

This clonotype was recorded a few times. The CDR3 region is CASSWTGNSGELFF. The DNA for the CDR3 is TGCGCCAGCAGCTGGACAGGGAATAGCGGGGAGCTGTTTTTT. The chain recombines TRBV5-1 with TRBJ2-2, with TRBD1 identical over 8 bases. This CDR3 comprises 14 residues. Germline values: CDR1 SGHRS, CDR2 YFSETQ. Germline trimming cut 3 bases from V and 7 bases from J; bases unmatched to any gene: 5.

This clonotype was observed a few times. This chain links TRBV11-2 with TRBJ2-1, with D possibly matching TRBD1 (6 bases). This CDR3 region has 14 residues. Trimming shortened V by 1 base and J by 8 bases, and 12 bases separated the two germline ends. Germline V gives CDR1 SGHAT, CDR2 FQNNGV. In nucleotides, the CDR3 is TGTGCCAGCAGCTTAGCATACAGGGTCGATGAGCAGTTCTTC. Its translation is CASSLAYRVDEQFF.

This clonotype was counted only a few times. CDR3 DNA: TGTGCCAGCAGTTTTTCAGATCAAATAGACGATGAGCAGTTCTTC. It yields the protein CASSFSDQIDDEQFF. The rearrangement uses TRBV12-3 or TRBV12-4 and TRBJ2-1; D is ambiguous. V gave up 3 bases and J gave up 8 bases, with 17 bases separating them. The length of the CDR3 is 15 residues.

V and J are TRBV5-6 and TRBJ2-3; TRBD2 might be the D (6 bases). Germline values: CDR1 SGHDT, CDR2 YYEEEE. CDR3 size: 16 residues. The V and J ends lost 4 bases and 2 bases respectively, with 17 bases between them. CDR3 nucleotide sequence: TGTGCCAGCAGCGTCCTATTCGGGGGTATCACAGATACGCAGTATTTT. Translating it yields CASSVLFGGITDTQYF.

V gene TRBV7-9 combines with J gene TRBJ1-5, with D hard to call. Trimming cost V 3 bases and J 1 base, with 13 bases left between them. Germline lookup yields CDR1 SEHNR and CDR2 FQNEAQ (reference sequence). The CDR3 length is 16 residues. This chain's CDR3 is CASSFGVMGSNQPQHF. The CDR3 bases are TGTGCCAGCAGCTTCGGGGTTATGGGAAGCAATCAGCCCCAGCATTTT.

CDR3 in amino acids: CSASSGELAGTDTQYF. In DNA, the CDR3 is TGCAGTGCTAGTTCAGGAGAACTAGCCGGCACAGATACGCAGTATTTT. The V and J genes are TRBV20-1 and TRBJ2-3, with a possible D match to TRBD2 (6 bases). This CDR3 is built from 16 residues. The germline V and J ends were trimmed by 3 bases and 1 base, with 17 bases remaining between them. Germline CDR1 is DFQATT and CDR2 is SNEGSKA (reference sequence).

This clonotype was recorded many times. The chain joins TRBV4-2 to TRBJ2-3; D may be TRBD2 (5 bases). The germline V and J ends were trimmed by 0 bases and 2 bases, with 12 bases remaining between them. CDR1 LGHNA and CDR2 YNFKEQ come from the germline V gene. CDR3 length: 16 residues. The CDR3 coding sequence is TGTGCCAGCAGCCAAGATCGCCGGGGTTACACAGATACGCAGTATTTT. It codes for CASSQDRRGYTDTQYF.

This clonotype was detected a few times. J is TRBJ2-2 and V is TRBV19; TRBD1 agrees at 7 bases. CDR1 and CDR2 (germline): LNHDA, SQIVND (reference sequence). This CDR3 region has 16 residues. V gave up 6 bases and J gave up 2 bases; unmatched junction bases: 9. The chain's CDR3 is CASSRSGTVNTGELFF. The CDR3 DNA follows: TGTGCCAGTAGCCGCTCCGGGACAGTAAACACCGGGGAGCTGTTTTTT.